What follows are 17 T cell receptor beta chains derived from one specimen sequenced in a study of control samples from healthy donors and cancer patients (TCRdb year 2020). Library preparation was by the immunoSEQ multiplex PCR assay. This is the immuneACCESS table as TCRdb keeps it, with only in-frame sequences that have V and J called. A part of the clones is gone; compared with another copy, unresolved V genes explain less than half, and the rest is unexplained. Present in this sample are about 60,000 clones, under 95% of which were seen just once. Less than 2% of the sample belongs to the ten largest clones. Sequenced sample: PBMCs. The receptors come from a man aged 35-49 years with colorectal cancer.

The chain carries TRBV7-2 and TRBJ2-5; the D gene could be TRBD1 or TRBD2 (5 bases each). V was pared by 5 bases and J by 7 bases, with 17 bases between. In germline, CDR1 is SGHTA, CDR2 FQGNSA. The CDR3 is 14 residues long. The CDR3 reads CASSPRPGPGTQYF. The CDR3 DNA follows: TGTGCCAGCAGCCCTCGCCCGGGGCCTGGGACCCAGTACTTC.

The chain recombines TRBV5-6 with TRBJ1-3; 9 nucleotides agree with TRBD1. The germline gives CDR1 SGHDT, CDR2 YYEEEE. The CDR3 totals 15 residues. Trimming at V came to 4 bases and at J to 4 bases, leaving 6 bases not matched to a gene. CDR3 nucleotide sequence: TGTGCCAGCAGCACCCCGGGACAGGGCGGAAACACCATATATTTT. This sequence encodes CASSTPGQGGNTIYF.

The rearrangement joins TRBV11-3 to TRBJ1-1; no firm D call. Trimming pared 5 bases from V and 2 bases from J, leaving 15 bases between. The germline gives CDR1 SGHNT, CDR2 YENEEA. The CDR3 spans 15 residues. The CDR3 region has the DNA TGTGCCAGCAGCCCGGGAAAGGGAGTAAACACTGAAGCTTTCTTT. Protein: CASSPGKGVNTEAFF.

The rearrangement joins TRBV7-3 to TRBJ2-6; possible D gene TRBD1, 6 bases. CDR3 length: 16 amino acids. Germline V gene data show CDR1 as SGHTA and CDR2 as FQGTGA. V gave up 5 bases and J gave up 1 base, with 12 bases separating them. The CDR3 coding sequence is TGTGCCAGCAGCACCCGACAGGCTTCTGGGGCCAACGTCCTGACTTTC. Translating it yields CASSTRQASGANVLTF.

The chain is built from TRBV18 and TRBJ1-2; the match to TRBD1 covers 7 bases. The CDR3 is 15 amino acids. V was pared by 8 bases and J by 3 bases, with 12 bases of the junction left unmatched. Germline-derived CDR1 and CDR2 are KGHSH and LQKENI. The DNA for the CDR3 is TGTGCCAGCGGCAGATTCTTAGGGACAGACTATGGCTACACCTTC. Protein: CASGRFLGTDYGYTF.

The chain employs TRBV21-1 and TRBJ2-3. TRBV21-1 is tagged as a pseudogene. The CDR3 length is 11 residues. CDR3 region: CASSGADTQYF. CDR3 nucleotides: TGTGCCAGCAGCGGGGCAGATACGCAGTATTTT.

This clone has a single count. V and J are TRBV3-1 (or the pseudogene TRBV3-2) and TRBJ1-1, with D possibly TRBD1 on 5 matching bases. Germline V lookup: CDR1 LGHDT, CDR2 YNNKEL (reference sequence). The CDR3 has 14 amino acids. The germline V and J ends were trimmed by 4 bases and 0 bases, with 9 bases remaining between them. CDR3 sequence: CASSLTEMNTEAFF. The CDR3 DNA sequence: TGTGCCAGCAGCCTGACAGAAATGAACACTGAAGCTTTCTTT.

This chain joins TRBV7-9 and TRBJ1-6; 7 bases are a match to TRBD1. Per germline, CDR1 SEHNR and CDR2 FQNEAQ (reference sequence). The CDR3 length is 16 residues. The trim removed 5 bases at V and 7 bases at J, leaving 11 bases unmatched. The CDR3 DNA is TGTGCCAGCAGCGCGAGCTCGAGGGGGCTAAATTCACCCCTCCACTTT. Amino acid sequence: CASSASSRGLNSPLHF.

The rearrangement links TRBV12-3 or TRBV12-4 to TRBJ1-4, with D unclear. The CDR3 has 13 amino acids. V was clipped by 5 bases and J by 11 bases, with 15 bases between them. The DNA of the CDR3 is TGTGCCAGCAGTAACCTTGATGGGGAGAAACTGTTTTTT. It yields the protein CASSNLDGEKLFF.

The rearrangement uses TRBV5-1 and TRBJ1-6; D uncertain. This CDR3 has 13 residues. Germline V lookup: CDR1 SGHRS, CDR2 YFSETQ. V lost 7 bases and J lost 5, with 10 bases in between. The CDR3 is CASGEQNNSPLHF. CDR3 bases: TGCGCCAGCGGAGAACAAAATAATTCACCCCTCCACTTT.

Here the CDR3 DNA reads TGTGCCAGCAGCCCTGTCGGGAGCCGAACTTCACCCCTCCACTTT. It codes for CASSPVGSRTSPLHF. The J gene is TRBJ1-6, the V gene TRBV11-3; D unresolved. The CDR3 length is 15 residues. V was trimmed by 5 bases and J by 9 bases, leaving 17 bases between them. Germline CDR1 and CDR2: SGHNT and YENEEA.

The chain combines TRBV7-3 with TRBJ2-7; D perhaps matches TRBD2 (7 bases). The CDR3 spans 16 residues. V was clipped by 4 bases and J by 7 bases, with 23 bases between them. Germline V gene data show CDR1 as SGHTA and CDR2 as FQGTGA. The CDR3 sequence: CASSSQSSGLRGEQYF. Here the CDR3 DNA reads TGTGCCAGCAGCTCCCAATCTAGCGGATTAAGGGGGGAGCAGTACTTC.

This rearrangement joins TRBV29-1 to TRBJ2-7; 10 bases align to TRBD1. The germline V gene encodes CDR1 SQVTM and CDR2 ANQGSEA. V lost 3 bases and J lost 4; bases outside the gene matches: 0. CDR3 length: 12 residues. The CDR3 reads CSVEGQGYEQYF. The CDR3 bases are TGCAGCGTTGAGGGACAGGGGTACGAGCAGTACTTC.

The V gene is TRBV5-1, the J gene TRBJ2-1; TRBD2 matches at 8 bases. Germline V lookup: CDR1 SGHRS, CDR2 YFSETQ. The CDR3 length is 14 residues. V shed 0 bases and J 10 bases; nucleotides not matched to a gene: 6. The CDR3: CASSLAAGGHEQFF. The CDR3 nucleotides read TGCGCCAGCAGCTTGGCTGCGGGGGGCCACGAGCAGTTCTTC.

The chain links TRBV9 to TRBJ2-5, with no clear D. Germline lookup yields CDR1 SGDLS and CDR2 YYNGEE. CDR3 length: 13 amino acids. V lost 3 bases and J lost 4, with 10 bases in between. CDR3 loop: CASSAGPRETQYF. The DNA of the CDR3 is TGTGCCAGCAGCGCCGGTCCCCGAGAGACCCAGTACTTC.

Written as DNA, the CDR3 is TGTGCCAGTAGTATAAAAAATGAGCAGTTCTTC. This gives the protein CASSIKNEQFF. The gene calls are TRBV19 and TRBJ2-1; D not resolved. Per the germline V gene, CDR1 is LNHDA and CDR2 is SQIVND (reference sequence). Between the trimmed V and J ends, which lost 2 bases and 7 bases, there was a span of 3 bases. This CDR3 region has 11 residues. The variable domain in full, completed from reference TRBV19 and TRBJ2-1, reads DGGITQSPKYLFRKEGQNVTLSCEQNLNHDAMYWYRQDPGQGLRLIYYSQIVNDFQKGDIAEGYSVSREKKESFPLTVTSAQKNPTAFYLCASSIKNEQFFGPGTRLTVL.

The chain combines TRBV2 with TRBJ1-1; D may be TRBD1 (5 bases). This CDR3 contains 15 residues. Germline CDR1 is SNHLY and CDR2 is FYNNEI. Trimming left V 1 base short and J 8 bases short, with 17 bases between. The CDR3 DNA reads TGTGCCAGCAGTGAAGTCGGGACTCCTTTGGCGGAAGCTTTCTTT. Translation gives CASSEVGTPLAEAFF.